Shown below are 8 T cell receptor beta chains from a single sample sequenced in a study of T cell changes during pregnancy in multiple sclerosis. This table comes from immunoSEQ multiplex PCR, and its TCRdb copy is limited to in-frame clones, with some not included. The table shows roughly 76,000 clones, with around nine tenths occurring only once. The specimen comprised CD4+ T cells from peripheral blood mononuclear cells, sampled in the second trimester of pregnancy. These receptors originate from a female donor with multiple sclerosis, enrolled in a pregnancy study.

V gene TRBV19 combines with J gene TRBJ2-2; 7 bases align to TRBD1. The V segment lost 3 bases and the J segment 7 bases; nucleotides outside the gene matches: 2. The CDR3 extends over 13 amino acids. Germline V gene lookup returns CDR1 LNHDA and CDR2 SQIVND (reference sequence). The CDR3 is CASSIQGVGELFF. CDR3 coding DNA: TGTGCCAGTAGTATTCAGGGGGTCGGGGAGCTGTTTTTT.

The CDR3 loop is CASRQGAHKGTEAFF. DNA of the CDR3: TGTGCCAGCAGGCAGGGGGCACATAAGGGCACTGAAGCTTTCTTT. The genes are TRBV7-2 and TRBJ1-1; TRBD1 matches 8 bases. The CDR3 is 15 residues long. J lost 4 bases, V lost 6 bases, and 10 bases had no gene match. Per germline, CDR1 SGHTA and CDR2 FQGNSA.

The V gene is TRBV4-2, the J gene TRBJ2-7; D unclear. The germline gives CDR1 LGHNA, CDR2 YNFKEQ. The CDR3 is 15 residues long. V was shortened by 0 bases and J by 0 bases, with 9 bases between the two germline ends. The CDR3 nucleotides are TGTGCCAGCAGCCAAGATGGGCAGACCTCCTACGAGCAGTACTTC. It yields the protein CASSQDGQTSYEQYF.

V gene TRBV11-3 combines with J gene TRBJ2-1, with D maybe TRBD2 (6 bases). The germline CDR1 and CDR2 sequences are SGHNT and YENEEA. The CDR3 loop spans 17 amino acids. With 1 base removed from V and 0 bases from J, the gap between germline ends came to 13 bases. Here the CDR3 DNA reads TGTGCCAGCAGCTTAGTCCTTTCCGGGAGCTCCTACAATGAGCAGTTCTTC. This codes for CASSLVLSGSSYNEQFF. Full variable domain (missing parts from reference TRBV11-3 and TRBJ2-1): EAGVVQSPRYKIIEKKQPVAFWCNPISGHNTLYWYLQNLGQGPELLIRYENEEAVDDSQLPKDRFSAERLKGVDSTLKIQPAELGDSAVYLCASSLVLSGSSYNEQFFGPGTRLTVL.

A single count supports this clone. This chain links TRBV12-5 with TRBJ1-2; no definite D call. The CDR3 has 15 amino acids. The germline gives CDR1 LGHNT, CDR2 FRNRAP. V was trimmed by 4 bases and J by 7 bases, leaving 19 bases between them. CDR3 in DNA: TGTGCTAGTGGTTCCCGCCCTGGAGTGGTTGTTGGCTACACCTTC. Translation: CASGSRPGVVVGYTF.

V gene TRBV6-1 combines with J gene TRBJ1-5, with no clear D. This CDR3 spans 13 amino acids. Germline V gene data show CDR1 as MNHNS and CDR2 as SASEGT. V was clipped by 3 bases and J by 7 bases, with 10 bases between them. The CDR3 DNA is TGTGCCAGCAGTGAGATCCAGGCGCAGCCCCAGCATTTT. It encodes CASSEIQAQPQHF.

The CDR3 spells CASSLVRGGTGGQETQYF. CDR3 bases: TGTGCCAGCAGCTTAGTTCGAGGGGGGACAGGGGGTCAGGAGACCCAGTACTTC. The chain couples TRBV7-9 to TRBJ2-5; 11 positions agree with TRBD1. The germline CDR1 and CDR2 sequences are SEHNR and FQNEAQ (reference sequence). J was trimmed by 5 bases and V by 1 base; bases with no gene match: 12. CDR3 length: 18 amino acids.

The chain links TRBV2 to TRBJ2-1, with 13 bases fitting TRBD2. V lost 6 bases and J lost 5; bases outside the gene matches: 16. Germline CDR1 is SNHLY and CDR2 is FYNNEI. CDR3 length: 19 amino acids. CDR3 nucleotide sequence: TGTGCCAGCAGGGCGGGGACTAGCGGGATCGGGATGGTCCACAATGAGCAGTTCTTC. Its translation is CASRAGTSGIGMVHNEQFF.